This T cell receptor (beta chain) originates from a study of CD8+ T cells in alopecia areata (dated 2018 in TCRdb). Concerning the study at large: In both human patients and the C3H/HeJ mouse model, the study applied high-throughput TCRbeta sequencing to look at T cell clonal expansion in alopecia areata. Scalp tissue and sorted CD4+ and CD8+ peripheral blood T cells from patchy and totalis/universalis alopecia areata patients and from healthy controls were covered by human TCRbeta sequencing. Clonality in the scalp was compared among normal scalp (n=4), patchy alopecia areata scalp (n=8), and alopecia totalis/universalis scalp (n=8). RNA was extracted with the PAXgene miRNA kit for fixed scalp, the miRNeasy kit for PBMCs, and the RNeasy kit for mouse skin. TCRbeta CDR3 regions were amplified by immunoSEQ multiplex PCR using 35 Vbeta forward and 13 Jbeta reverse primers.

Between the V and J ends, shortened by 9 bases and 4 bases respectively, the junction contains 15 bases. From the germline V gene, CDR1 is MNHEY and CDR2 is SVGAGI. Spanning cysteine to phenylalanine, the CDR3 consists of 13 amino acids. The DNA shown is the 39-base CDR3, in frame from base 1. Concerning this clone itself: The specificity of this receptor is unknown. No clone much larger than this one lies a single base away; base qualities are absent.

The library was made by the immunoSEQ multiplex PCR assay. For TCR sequencing, RNA was extracted from every sample and reverse transcribed into cDNA to serve as template. First-strand cDNA was synthesized using SuperScript III with a 2:1 mix of oligo-dT and random hexamers. A synthetic immune receptor repertoire was used to gauge amplification bias, and whatever bias remained was removed computationally. Turning to the authors' computational methods: Raw reads were preprocessed for error removal, and CDR3 was defined according to IMGT conventions as running from the conserved cysteine to phenylalanine. Clonality was computed by normalizing Shannon entropy by log2 of the number of productive unique TCRs and subtracting the result from 1. Scalp TCRbeta sequences were cross-referenced with sorted blood CD4 and CD8 repertoires so that the CD4 or CD8 identity of scalp clones could be inferred. TCRdb provides this immuneACCESS table in a form limited to in-frame rearrangements. Some clones are lacking; in checked studies, under half of them reflect an unresolved V gene, and why the rest are absent is not known. That table gives V, J and clone size, and the DNA gave D and trimming. In this sample the table shows around 190,000 clones, roughly 56% of which occur a single time. The ten largest clones add up to approximately 4.9% of the sample.

Broad study findings and their caveats: Lesional scalp, especially in alopecia totalis/universalis, showed higher clonality and more expanded CD8+ clones than normal scalp, suggesting antigenic drive. Unlike mouse skin, where gammadelta T cells dominate, normal human skin contains resident alphabeta T cells that get sequenced too, which complicates analysis of the scalp TCR repertoire. Compared with mice, TCR sequences shared between patients were less clear, possibly partly because of HLA diversity across the patient population.

After PBMCs were isolated by density centrifugation and stained for CD3, CD4 and CD8, a FACSAria was used to sort CD4+ and CD8+ T cells. Unaffected controls provided scalp biopsies and blood samples. The chain was built from TRBV6-5 and TRBJ2-5; no D segment can be confidently identified. Sequencing input: CD8+ T cells sorted from blood. This TCR derives from a human donor in good health. Here is the DNA: TGTGCCAGTCTAGACCCTGACACAGAGACCCAGTACTTC. Protein translation: CASLDPDTETQYF.